These T cell receptor beta chains were read from a single sample in a study of blood T cell repertoires in COVID-19. Assay: immunoSEQ multiplex PCR; the TCRdb copy retains only in-frame clones and omits some. The table shows about 200,000 clones, with roughly 89% occurring only once. The sample was PBMCs or T cells enriched from blood (not recorded which). These receptors all come from a woman aged 25 to 39 with acute COVID-19. Each CDR3 is given with its conserved first and last residue.

J gene: TRBJ2-1; V gene: TRBV27; CDR3 protein: CASSLATGTGPHNEQFF
J gene: TRBJ1-2; V gene: TRBV3-1/TRBV3-2; CDR3 protein: CASSLGGNYGYTF
J gene: TRBJ1-1; V gene: TRBV29-1; CDR3 protein: CSVDGQGNTEAFF
J gene: TRBJ2-3; V gene: TRBV6-5; CDR3 protein: CASAGGGDTQYF
J gene: TRBJ1-6; V gene: TRBV19; CDR3 protein: CASSDSSYNSPLHF
J gene: TRBJ1-5; V gene: TRBV12-3/TRBV12-4; CDR3 protein: CASSSGGQPQHF
J gene: TRBJ2-6; V gene: TRBV6-1; CDR3 protein: CASSEDSSGANVLTF
J gene: TRBJ1-1; V gene: TRBV2; CDR3 protein: CASTPNRANTEAFF
J gene: TRBJ1-2; V gene: TRBV30; CDR3 protein: CAWRGGGRLLNYGYTF
J gene: TRBJ1-1; V gene: TRBV4-1; CDR3 protein: CASSQDLVEAFF
J gene: TRBJ1-6; V gene: TRBV5-1; CDR3 protein: CASRTGIDSPLHF
J gene: TRBJ1-6; V gene: TRBV6-5; CDR3 protein: CASSTWTVNSPLHF
J gene: TRBJ2-3; V gene: TRBV6-5; CDR3 protein: CASSYSRLAPDTQYF
J gene: TRBJ1-2; V gene: TRBV7-9; CDR3 protein: CASSPQGRGYTF
J gene: TRBJ1-3; V gene: TRBV3-1/TRBV3-2; CDR3 protein: CASSRLPGQGDSGNTIYF
J gene: TRBJ2-5; V gene: TRBV24-1; CDR3 protein: CATTPGFKGETSKTQYF
J gene: TRBJ2-5; V gene: TRBV3-1/TRBV3-2; CDR3 protein: CASVGGEETQYF
J gene: TRBJ2-1; V gene: TRBV19; CDR3 protein: CASSIRPGGPSEQFF
J gene: TRBJ2-7; V gene: TRBV19; CDR3 protein: CASSIDRAGEQYF
J gene: TRBJ1-6; V gene: TRBV6-2/TRBV6-3; CDR3 protein: CASSYTRDSGSPLHF
J gene: TRBJ1-6; V gene: TRBV9; CDR3 protein: CASSVAGSRLSPLHF
J gene: TRBJ1-2; V gene: TRBV27; CDR3 protein: CASSFGTPPNYGYTF
J gene: TRBJ1-6; V gene: TRBV11-2; CDR3 protein: CASSSSRQENSPLHF
J gene: TRBJ1-6; V gene: TRBV5-6; CDR3 protein: CASSLGQGMESPLHF
J gene: TRBJ2-6; V gene: TRBV12-3/TRBV12-4; CDR3 protein: CASRPGGANVLTF
J gene: TRBJ1-2; V gene: TRBV30; CDR3 protein: CAWILGANYGYTF
J gene: TRBJ2-7; V gene: TRBV7-9; CDR3 protein: CASSKQGTYEQYF
J gene: TRBJ2-7; V gene: TRBV11-2; CDR3 protein: CASSSNGAYYEQYF
J gene: TRBJ2-4; V gene: TRBV15; CDR3 protein: CATSRGRQVNIQYF
J gene: TRBJ2-1; V gene: TRBV6-2/TRBV6-3; CDR3 protein: CASSYRVSGVFF